This T cell receptor (beta chain) was captured in a study of OX40 agonist ivuxolimab in advanced cancers. Whole-study context: In this trial design, patients received ivuxolimab intravenously at 0.01 to 10 mg/kg every 2 weeks. Study observations and caveats: Relative to CD4+, CD8+ T cells held more expanded clones on average.

The method was immunoSEQ multiplex PCR; TCRdb's version includes in-frame clones alone and lacks a portion of them. The table includes tens of thousands of clones, roughly three quarters detected once. With regard to this clone: Its specificity is not known.

J gave up 8 bases and V 7 bases, and 10 bases lay outside the gene matches. CDR3 length: 15 amino acids. Germline CDR1 MNHEY, CDR2 SVGAGI. V and J are TRBV6-5 and TRBJ2-2, with TRBD1 matching over 10 bases. The input for sequencing was CD4+ or CD8+ T cells sorted from blood, taken in a trial of the OX40 agonist ivuxolimab. The origin of this receptor is an adult with an advanced solid tumor such as melanoma, head and neck, liver or kidney cancer. Here the CDR3 reads CASNHRDRGAGELFF. The CDR3 DNA reads as TGTGCCAGCAACCACCGGGACAGGGGAGCGGGGGAGCTGTTTTTT.